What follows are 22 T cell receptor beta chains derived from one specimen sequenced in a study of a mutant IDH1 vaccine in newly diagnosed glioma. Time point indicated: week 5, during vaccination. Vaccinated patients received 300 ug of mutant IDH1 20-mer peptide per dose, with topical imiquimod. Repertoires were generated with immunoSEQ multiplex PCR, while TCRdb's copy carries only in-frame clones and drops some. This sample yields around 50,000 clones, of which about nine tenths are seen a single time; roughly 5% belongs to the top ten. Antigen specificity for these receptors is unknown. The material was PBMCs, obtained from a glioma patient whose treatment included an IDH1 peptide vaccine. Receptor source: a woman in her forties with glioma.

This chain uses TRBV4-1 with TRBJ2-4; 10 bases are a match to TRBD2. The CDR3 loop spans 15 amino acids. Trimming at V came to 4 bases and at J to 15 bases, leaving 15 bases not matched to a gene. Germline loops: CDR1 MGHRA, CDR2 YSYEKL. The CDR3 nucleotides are TGCGCCAGCAGCCCAGAAATAGTTGGCCTAGCGGGAGCGTACTTC. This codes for CASSPEIVGLAGAYF.

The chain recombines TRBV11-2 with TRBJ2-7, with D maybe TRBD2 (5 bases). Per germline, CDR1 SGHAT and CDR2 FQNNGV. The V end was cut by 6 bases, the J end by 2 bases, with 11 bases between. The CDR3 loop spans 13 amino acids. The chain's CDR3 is CASRPSGTYEQYF. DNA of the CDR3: TGTGCCAGCAGACCGAGCGGAACCTACGAGCAGTACTTC.

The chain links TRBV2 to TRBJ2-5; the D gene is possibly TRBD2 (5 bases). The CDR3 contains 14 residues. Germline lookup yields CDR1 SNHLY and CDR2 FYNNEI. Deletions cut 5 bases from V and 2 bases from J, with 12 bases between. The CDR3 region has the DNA TGTGCCAGCAGTCGAGACTCGGGGCAAGAGACCCAGTACTTC. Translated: CASSRDSGQETQYF.

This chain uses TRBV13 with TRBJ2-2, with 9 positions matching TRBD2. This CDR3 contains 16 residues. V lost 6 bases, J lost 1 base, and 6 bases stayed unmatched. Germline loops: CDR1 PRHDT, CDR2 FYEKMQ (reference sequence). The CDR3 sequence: CASRAGLAENTGELFF. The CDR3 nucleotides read TGTGCCAGCAGAGCGGGACTAGCAGAGAACACCGGGGAGCTGTTTTTT.

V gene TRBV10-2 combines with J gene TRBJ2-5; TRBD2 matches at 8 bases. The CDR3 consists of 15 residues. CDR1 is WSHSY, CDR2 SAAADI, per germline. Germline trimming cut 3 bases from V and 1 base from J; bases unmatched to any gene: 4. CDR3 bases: TGCGCCAGCAGTGACCCAACTAGCGGCCAAGAGACCCAGTACTTC. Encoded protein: CASSDPTSGQETQYF.

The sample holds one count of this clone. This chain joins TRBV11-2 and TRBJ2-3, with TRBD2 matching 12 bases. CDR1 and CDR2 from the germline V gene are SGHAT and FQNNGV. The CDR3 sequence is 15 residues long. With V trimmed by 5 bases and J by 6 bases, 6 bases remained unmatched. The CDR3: CASSPTSGSADTQYF. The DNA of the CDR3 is TGTGCCAGCAGCCCGACTAGCGGGAGCGCTGATACGCAGTATTTT. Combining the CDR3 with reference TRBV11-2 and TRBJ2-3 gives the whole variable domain EAGVAQSPRYKIIEKRQSVAFWCNPISGHATLYWYQQILGQGPKLLIQFQNNGVVDDSQLPKDRFSAERLKGVDSTLKIQPAKLEDSAVYLCASSPTSGSADTQYFGPGTRLTVL.

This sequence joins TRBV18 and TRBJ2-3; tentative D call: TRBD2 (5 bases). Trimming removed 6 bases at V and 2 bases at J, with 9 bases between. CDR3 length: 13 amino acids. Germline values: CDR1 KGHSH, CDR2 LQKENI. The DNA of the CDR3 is TGTGCCAGCTCGCGGGTCCTCACAGATACGCAGTATTTT. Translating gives CASSRVLTDTQYF.

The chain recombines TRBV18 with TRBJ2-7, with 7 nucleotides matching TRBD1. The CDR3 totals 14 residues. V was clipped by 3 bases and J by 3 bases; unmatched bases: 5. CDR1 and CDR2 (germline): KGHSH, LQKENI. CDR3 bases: TGTGCCAGCTCACCCACAGGGGTCCACTACGAGCAGTACTTC. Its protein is CASSPTGVHYEQYF.

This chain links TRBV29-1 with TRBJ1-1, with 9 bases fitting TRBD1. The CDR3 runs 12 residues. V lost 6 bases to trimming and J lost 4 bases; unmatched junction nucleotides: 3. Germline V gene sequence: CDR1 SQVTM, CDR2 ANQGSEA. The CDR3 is CSVDRGGTEAFF. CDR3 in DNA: TGCAGCGTAGACAGGGGGGGCACTGAAGCTTTCTTT.

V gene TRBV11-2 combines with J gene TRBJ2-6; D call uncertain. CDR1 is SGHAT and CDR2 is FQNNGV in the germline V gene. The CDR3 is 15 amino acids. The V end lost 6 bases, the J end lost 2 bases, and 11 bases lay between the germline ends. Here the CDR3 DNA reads TGTGCCAGCAGGTCAGTTCGCACTGGGGCCAACGTCCTGACTTTC. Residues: CASRSVRTGANVLTF.

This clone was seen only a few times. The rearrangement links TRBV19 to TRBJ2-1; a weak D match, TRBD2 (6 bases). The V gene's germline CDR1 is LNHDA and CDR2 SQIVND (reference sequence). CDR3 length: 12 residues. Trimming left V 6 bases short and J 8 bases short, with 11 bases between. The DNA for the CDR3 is TGTGCCAGTAGCCCCGGGGGATATGAGCAGTTCTTC. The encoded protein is CASSPGGYEQFF. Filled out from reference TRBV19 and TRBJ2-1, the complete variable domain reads DGGITQSPKYLFRKEGQNVTLSCEQNLNHDAMYWYRQDPGQGLRLIYYSQIVNDFQKGDIAEGYSVSREKKESFPLTVTSAQKNPTAFYLCASSPGGYEQFFGPGTRLTVL.

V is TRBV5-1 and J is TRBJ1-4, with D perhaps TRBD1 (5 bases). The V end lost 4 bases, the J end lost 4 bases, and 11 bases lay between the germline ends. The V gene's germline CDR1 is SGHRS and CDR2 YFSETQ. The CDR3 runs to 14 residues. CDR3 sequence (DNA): TGCGCCAGCAGCCAAGGGGTCCGTAATGAAAAACTGTTTTTT. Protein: CASSQGVRNEKLFF.

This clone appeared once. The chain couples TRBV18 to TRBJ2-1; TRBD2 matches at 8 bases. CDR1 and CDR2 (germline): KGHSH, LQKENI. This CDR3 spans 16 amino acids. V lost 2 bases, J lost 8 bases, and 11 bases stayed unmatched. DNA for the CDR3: TGTGCCAGCTCACCAGCATGGCGGGGGGTGGTTGATGAGCAGTTCTTC. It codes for CASSPAWRGVVDEQFF.

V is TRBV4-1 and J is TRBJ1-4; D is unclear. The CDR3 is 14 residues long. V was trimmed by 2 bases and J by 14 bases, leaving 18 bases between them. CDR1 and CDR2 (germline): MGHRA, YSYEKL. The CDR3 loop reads CASSQSALGKWLFF. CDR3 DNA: TGCGCCAGCAGCCAAAGTGCCCTGGGAAAATGGCTGTTTTTT.

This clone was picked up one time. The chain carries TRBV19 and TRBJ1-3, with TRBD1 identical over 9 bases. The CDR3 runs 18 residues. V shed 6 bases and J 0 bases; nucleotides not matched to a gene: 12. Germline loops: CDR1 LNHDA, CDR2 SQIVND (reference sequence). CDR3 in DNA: TGTGCCAGTAGCCGAGGGGGACAGGGCTCTACCTCTGGAAACACCATATATTTT. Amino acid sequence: CASSRGGQGSTSGNTIYF.

The CDR3 region is CASSPWREALHF. The CDR3 bases are TGTGCCAGCAGCCCATGGAGGGAGGCCCTCCACTTT. V and J are TRBV6-6 and TRBJ1-6, with D uncertain. Germline lookup yields CDR1 MNHNY and CDR2 SVGAGI (reference sequence). The ends were cut back, 6 bases at V and 14 bases at J, with 14 bases in the middle. The CDR3 contains 12 residues.

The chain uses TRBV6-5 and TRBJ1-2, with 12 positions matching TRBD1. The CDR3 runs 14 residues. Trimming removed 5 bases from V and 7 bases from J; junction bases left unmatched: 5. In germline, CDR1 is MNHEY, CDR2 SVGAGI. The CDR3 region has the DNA TGTGCCAGCAGTCAGGGACAGGGGGCGCGTGGCTACACCTTC. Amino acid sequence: CASSQGQGARGYTF.

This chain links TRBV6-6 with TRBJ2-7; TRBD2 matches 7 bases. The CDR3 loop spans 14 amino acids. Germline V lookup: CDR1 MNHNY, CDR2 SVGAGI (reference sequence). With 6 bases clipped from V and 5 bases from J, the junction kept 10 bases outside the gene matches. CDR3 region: CASSPATAGDEQYF. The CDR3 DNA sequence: TGTGCCAGCAGCCCGGCGACGGCGGGGGACGAGCAGTACTTC.

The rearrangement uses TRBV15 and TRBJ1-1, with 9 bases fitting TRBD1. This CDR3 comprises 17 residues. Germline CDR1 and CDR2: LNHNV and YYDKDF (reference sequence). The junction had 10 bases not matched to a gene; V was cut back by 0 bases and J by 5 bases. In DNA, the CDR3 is TGTGCCACCAGCAGAGAGAGGAAGGACAGGGGATGGACTGAAGCTTTCTTT. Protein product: CATSRERKDRGWTEAFF.

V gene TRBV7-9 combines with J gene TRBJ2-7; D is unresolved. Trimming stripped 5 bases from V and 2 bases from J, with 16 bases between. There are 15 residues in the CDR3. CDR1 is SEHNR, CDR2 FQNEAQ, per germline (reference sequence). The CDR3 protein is CASSSTRADPYEQYF. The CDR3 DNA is TGTGCCAGCAGCAGCACCCGGGCCGACCCCTACGAGCAGTACTTC.

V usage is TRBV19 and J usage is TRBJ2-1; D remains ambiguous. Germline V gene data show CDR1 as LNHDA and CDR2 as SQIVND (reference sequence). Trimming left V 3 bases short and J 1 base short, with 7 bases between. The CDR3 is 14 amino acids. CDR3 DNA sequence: TGTGCCAGTAGTATTCGGATTTCCTACAATGAGCAGTTCTTC. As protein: CASSIRISYNEQFF.

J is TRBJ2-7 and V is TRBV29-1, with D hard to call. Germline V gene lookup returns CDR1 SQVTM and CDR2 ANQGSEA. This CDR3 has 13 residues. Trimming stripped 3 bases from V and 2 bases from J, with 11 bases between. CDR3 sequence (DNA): TGCAGCGTTGAGGTGCGGAATCCCTACGAGCAGTACTTC. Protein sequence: CSVEVRNPYEQYF.